A selection of T cell receptor beta chains follows, all from one sample in a study of tumor-infiltrating lymphocytes in oesophageal squamous cell carcinoma. TCRdb reanalysed the PCR reads using MiXCR and keeps one entry per CDR3 protein. Of more than 9,500 distinct CDR3 sequences in the sample, about 55% were seen once. The sample taken for sequencing was esophageal tumor tissue. These receptors came from a female donor with esophageal squamous cell carcinoma. CDR3s leave out the opening cysteine and the closing phenylalanine or tryptophan.

>12|NA|TRBV5-1
ASSSGDSDHEQY
>15|TRBJ2-1|TRBV7-9
ASSSSLAGDAYNEQF
>12|TRBJ1-1|TRBV27
ASSLNGLNTEAF
>14|NA|TRBV7-2
ASRFSSGRPNNEQY
>13|TRBJ2-1|TRBV7-9
ASSLDGASYNEQF
>13|TRBJ1-2|TRBV6-1
ASSPPGIRGYGYT
>12|TRBJ1-1|TRBV5-4
ASSQQGLNTEAF
>13|TRBJ2-7|TRBV6-6
ASSYSLDRTYEQY
>11|TRBJ2-1|TRBV10-2
ASSEPDYNEQF
>13|TRBJ1-5|TRBV6-6
ASRATDGSNQPQH
>17|NA|TRBV6-9
ASSHGTGGKAGVSYEQY
>10|NA|TRBV7-8
ASSSTYNEQF
>13|TRBJ1-2|TRBV7-7
ASSSTGNKMGGYT
>12|TRBJ2-5|TRBV24-1
ATSPSGSQETQY
>15|TRBJ2-3|TRBV20-1
SAVDLTSGRGTDTQY
>14|TRBJ2-2|TRBV5-1
ASSSDSGRVSGELF
>13|NA|TRBV7-2
ASSFSTWAGNEQF
>11|TRBJ2-5|TRBV25-1
ASSLLSGETQY
>10|TRBJ2-1|TRBV27
ASSGESNEQF
>12|TRBJ2-3|TRBV7-3
ASSLIASPDTQY
>9|TRBJ2-3|TRBV6-1
ASSSTDTQY
>13|NA|TRBV11-2
ASSLVRGSSYEQY
>11|NA|TRBV6-4
ASSRDRGETQY
>13|TRBJ1-1|TRBV12-3/TRBV12-4
ASSHRYQKNTEAF
>13|TRBJ2-1|TRBV28
ASRVLAGFYNEQF
>11|TRBJ2-1|TRBV7-3
ASSLNYGNEQF
>12|TRBJ2-7|TRBV5-6
ASSLKNNNSPLH
>13|TRBJ2-3|TRBV10-1
ASSAGSMRGDTQY
>12|TRBJ2-1|TRBV5-5
ASSLTSGSGEQF
>13|TRBJ2-4|TRBV12-5
ASGLQNRGRVRQY
>10|TRBJ2-3|TRBV7-2
ASSSFTDTQY
>13|NA|TRBV6-8
ASSSRGGASYEQY
>11|TRBJ1-4|TRBV7-3
ASSPRGNEKLF
>13|TRBJ2-5|TRBV3-1
ASSQVAGGYNEQY
>14|NA|TRBV7-3
ASSLGLAGVYNEQF
>11|TRBJ2-7|TRBV7-2
ASSLAGVGEQY
>12|TRBJ2-1|TRBV7-1
ASSYRVRGSPLH
>12|TRBJ2-5|TRBV7-3
ASSLTPQGGEQY
>11|TRBJ2-7|TRBV7-2
ASSRTGSYEQY
>12|NA|TRBV7-6
ASSLGTVNYEQY
>10|TRBJ2-1|TRBV7-2
ASSSTLVRQF
>11|NA|TRBV5-3
ASSLVSDYEQY
>13|NA|TRBV12-3/TRBV12-4
ASRPSSGEYNEQF
>12|TRBJ2-7|TRBV7-2
ASSSEVARNEQY
>11|NA|TRBV7-8
ASSTEDQNIQY
>10|TRBJ1-1|TRBV7-2
ASSLGRTEAF
>11|TRBJ2-5|TRBV15
ATRGQLLGEQY
>12|TRBJ2-7|TRBV28
ASSFGDFDSEQY
>13|TRBJ2-5|TRBV7-2
ASSTQGLNEETQY
>13|TRBJ2-6|TRBV28
ASSELTSGANVLT
>12|NA|TRBV7-2
ASTKPRGQETQY
>12|TRBJ2-4|TRBV5-6
ASSSRDVRSIQY
>13|NA|TRBV7-2
ASSPQGTNNSPLH